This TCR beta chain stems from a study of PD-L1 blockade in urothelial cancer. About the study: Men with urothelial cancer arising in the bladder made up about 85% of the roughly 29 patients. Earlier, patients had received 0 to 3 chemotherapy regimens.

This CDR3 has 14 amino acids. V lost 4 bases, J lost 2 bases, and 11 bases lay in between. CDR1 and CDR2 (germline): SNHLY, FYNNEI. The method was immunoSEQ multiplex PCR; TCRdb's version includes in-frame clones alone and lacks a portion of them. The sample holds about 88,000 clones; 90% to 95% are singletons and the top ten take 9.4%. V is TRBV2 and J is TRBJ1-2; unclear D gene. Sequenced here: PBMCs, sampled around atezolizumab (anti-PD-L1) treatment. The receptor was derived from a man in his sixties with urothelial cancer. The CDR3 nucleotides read TGTGCCAGCAGTGTGAAAAGAGGGAACTATGGCTACACCTTC. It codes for CASSVKRGNYGYTF. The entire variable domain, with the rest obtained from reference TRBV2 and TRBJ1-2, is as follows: EPEVTQTPSHQVTQMGQEVILRCVPISNHLYFYWYRQILGQKVEFLVSFYNNEISEKSEIFDDQFSVERPDGSNFTLKIRSTKLEDSAMYFCASSVKRGNYGYTFGSGTRLTVV.